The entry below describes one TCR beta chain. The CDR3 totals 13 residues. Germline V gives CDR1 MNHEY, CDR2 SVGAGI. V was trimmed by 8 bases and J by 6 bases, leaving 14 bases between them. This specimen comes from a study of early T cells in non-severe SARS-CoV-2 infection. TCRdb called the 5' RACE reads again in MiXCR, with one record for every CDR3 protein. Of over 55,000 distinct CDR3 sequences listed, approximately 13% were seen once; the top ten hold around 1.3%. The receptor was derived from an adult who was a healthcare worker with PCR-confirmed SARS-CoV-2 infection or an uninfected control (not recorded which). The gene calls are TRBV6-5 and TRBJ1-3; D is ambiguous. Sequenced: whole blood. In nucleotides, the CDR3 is TGTGCCAGCCGAACAGCCTCCGAAAACACCATATATTTT. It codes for CASRTASENTIYF.